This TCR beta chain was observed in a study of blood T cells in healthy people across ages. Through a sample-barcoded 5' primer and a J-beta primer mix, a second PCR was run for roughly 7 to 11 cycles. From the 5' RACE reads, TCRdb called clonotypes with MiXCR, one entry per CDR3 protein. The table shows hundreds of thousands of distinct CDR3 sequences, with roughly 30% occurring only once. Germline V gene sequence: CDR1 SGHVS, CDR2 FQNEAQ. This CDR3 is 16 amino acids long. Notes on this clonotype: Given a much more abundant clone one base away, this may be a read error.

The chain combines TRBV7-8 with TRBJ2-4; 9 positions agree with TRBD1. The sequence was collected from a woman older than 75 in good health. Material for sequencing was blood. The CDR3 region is CAGSALLAGQGGIQYF. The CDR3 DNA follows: TGTGCCGGCAGCGCACTGCTGGCGGGACAGGGAGGCATTCAGTACTTC. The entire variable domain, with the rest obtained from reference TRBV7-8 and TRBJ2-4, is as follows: GAGVSQSPRYKVAKRGQDVALRCDPISGHVSLFWYQQALGQGPEFLTYFQNEAQLDKSGLPSDRFFAERPEGSVSTLKIQRTQQEDSAVYLCAGSALLAGQGGIQYFGAGTRLSVL.